The 8 T cell receptor beta chains listed next were all sequenced from one sample in a study of cytomegalovirus exposure and HLA in healthy donors. The study ran its PCR with 60 Vbeta and 13 Jbeta primers. Assay used: immunoSEQ multiplex PCR; TCRdb lists only in-frame clones, some missing. The profile covers around 140,000 clones, with around 80% appearing a single time and more than 9.5% taken by the ten largest. Sequencing was carried out using PBMCs. These receptors came from a woman between 55 and 75 years old in good health and CMV-seropositive.

The CDR3 sequence is CASSRIAGNEQYF. DNA of the CDR3: TGTGCCAGCAGCAGAATAGCGGGAAACGAGCAGTACTTC. The V call is TRBV7-2, the J call TRBJ2-5; 8 nucleotides align to TRBD2. The tail of the sequence fits TRBJ2-7 better, so the J call may be wrong. From germline, CDR1 is SGHTA and CDR2 FQGNSA. The CDR3 is 13 residues long.

The chain carries TRBV30 and TRBJ2-5, with 9 bases aligning to TRBD2. Germline lookup yields CDR1 GTSNPN and CDR2 SVGIG (reference sequence). V shed 7 bases and J 5 bases; nucleotides not matched to a gene: 5. This CDR3 comprises 12 residues. CDR3 in amino acids: CAYLAGGETQYF. The CDR3 DNA is TGTGCCTACCTCGCGGGGGGGGAGACCCAGTACTTC.

This sequence joins TRBV5-8 and TRBJ1-3; D is uncertain. The germline V and J ends were trimmed by 1 base and 0 bases, with 17 bases remaining between them. The CDR3 extends over 18 amino acids. Germline V lookup: CDR1 SGHTS, CDR2 YDEGEE. CDR3 region: CASSLFRMGRPSGNTIYF. DNA for the CDR3: TGTGCCAGCAGCTTGTTTCGCATGGGGAGACCCTCTGGAAACACCATATATTTT.

V usage is TRBV7-8 and J usage is TRBJ2-4; 12 bases map to TRBD2. The V gene end was trimmed by 5 bases and the J gene end by 4 bases; junction bases not matched to a gene: 12. Germline V lookup: CDR1 SGHVS, CDR2 FQNEAQ. The length of the CDR3 is 18 residues. The CDR3 reads CASSPRRGTSGPKNIQYF. The CDR3 region has the DNA TGTGCCAGCAGCCCACGCCGAGGGACTAGCGGGCCGAAAAACATTCAGTACTTC.

The chain uses TRBV19 and TRBJ2-1, with TRBD2 matching 8 bases. The V and J ends lost 5 bases and 4 bases, in that order; junction bases with no gene match: 10. The CDR3 has 16 amino acids. Per germline, CDR1 LNHDA and CDR2 SQIVND (reference sequence). The CDR3 region has the DNA TGTGCCAGTAGTTCCCCGCCGGGACTAGGATACAATGAGCAGTTCTTC. Amino acid sequence: CASSSPPGLGYNEQFF.

The table lists this clone with a count of one. This chain uses TRBV10-3 with TRBJ2-7, with D possibly being TRBD2 (5 bases). There are 12 residues in the CDR3. Trimming stripped 8 bases from V and 7 bases from J, with 15 bases between. CDR1 is ENHRY and CDR2 is SYGVKD in the germline V gene. The CDR3 here is CAIGGSVWEQYF. The CDR3 DNA is TGTGCCATCGGTGGGAGCGTCTGGGAGCAGTACTTC.

The chain carries TRBV30 and TRBJ2-1, with 12 bases lining up with TRBD2. The CDR3 loop spans 15 amino acids. V gave up 8 bases and J gave up 0 bases; unmatched junction bases: 5. Germline V lookup: CDR1 GTSNPN, CDR2 SVGIG (reference sequence). The CDR3 is CAALAGGLSYNEQFF. Here the CDR3 DNA reads TGTGCCGCTCTAGCGGGAGGGCTCTCCTACAATGAGCAGTTCTTC.

This clone occurred once. The chain carries TRBV7-2 and TRBJ2-1; TRBD2 agrees at 11 bases. CDR3 length: 16 amino acids. The V segment lost 1 base and the J segment 5 bases; nucleotides outside the gene matches: 4. Germline assignment: CDR1 SGHTA and CDR2 FQGNSA. The CDR3 is CASSLGLAGGHNEQFF. CDR3 in DNA: TGTGCCAGCAGCTTAGGGCTAGCGGGAGGACACAATGAGCAGTTCTTC.